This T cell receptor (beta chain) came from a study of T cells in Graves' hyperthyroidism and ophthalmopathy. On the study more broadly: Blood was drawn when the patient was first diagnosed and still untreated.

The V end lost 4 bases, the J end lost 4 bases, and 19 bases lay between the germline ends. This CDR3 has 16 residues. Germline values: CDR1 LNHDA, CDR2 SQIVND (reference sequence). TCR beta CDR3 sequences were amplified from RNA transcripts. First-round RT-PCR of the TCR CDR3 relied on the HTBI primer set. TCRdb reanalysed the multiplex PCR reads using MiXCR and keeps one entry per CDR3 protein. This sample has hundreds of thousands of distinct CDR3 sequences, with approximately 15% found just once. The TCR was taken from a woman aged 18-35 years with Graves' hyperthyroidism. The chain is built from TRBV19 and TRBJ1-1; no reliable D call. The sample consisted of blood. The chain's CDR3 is CASSTPRENRGTEAFF. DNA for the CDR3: TGTGCCAGTAGTACCCCCCGGGAAAATCGTGGCACTGAAGCTTTCTTT.